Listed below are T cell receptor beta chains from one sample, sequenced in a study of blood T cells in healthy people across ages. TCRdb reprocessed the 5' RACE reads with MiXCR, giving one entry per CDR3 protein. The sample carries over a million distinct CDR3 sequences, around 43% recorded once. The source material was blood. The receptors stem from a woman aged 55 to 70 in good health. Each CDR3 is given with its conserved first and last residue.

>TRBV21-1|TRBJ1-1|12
CASSLDAPEAFF
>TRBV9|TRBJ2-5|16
CASSVGAEPLRETQYF
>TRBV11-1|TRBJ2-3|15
CASSLLRTGADTQYF
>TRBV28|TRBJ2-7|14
CASRAEVGDYEQYF
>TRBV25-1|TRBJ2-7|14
CASSEAGGKDEQYF
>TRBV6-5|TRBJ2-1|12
CASSPGGYEQFF
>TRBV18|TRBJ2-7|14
CASSPAGRAHEQYF
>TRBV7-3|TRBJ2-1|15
CASSSPGSPVDEQFF
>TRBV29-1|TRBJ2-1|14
CSVDRTSGYNEQFF
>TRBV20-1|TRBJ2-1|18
CSARDGRDYSSSYNEQFF
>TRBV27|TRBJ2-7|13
CASSFVGLNEQYF
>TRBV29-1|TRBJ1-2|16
CSANSDRGGFDYGYTF
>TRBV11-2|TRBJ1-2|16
CASSLPFQEANYGYTF
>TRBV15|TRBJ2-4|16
CATSRGGQGGRDIQYF
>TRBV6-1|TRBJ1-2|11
CAAQGNYGYTF
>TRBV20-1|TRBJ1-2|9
CSARYGYTF